This T cell receptor beta chain stems from a study of human T cells and chemical hapten exposure (dated by TCRdb to about 2021). Concerning the study at large: For sensitization, 2% DPC in acetone was applied to a roughly 2 cm by roughly 2 cm area of upper inner arm skin. Most of the patients in the cohort were female, and the cohort covered alopecia areata with under or over 50% scalp involvement, alopecia totalis and alopecia universalis. Nearly 30 alopecia patients gave blood for TCR sequencing at one to four time points (pre-sensitization, 2, 6 and 24 weeks). Throughout the study period of 20 to 25 weeks, patients also received therapeutic DPC doses to the scalp every week. Blood was sampled from patients pre-sensitization (week 0) and at 2, 6 and about 24 weeks after DPC sensitization. In alopecia patients, the study followed how the peripheral blood TCR repertoire changed in vivo over primary and secondary sensitization to diphenylcyclopropenone (DPC), a hapten. Libraries were pooled for sequencing, and variation in per-sample TCR yields was attributed mainly to small differences in library volumes within the pool. Patch testing on the upper back used Finn chambers containing 0.01% DPC, with scoring done after 6 days according to International Contact Dermatitis Research Group standards. What the research found in general, with its limitations: Compared with pre-sensitization or healthy control sets, expanded TCRs formed significantly more large CDR3 similarity clusters, which is consistent with antigen-driven responses. After repeated subsampling, changes were observed in the strength of the expansion versus patch-test correlation and in the threshold at which the correlation became significant. Alopecia, a presumed autoimmune disease, was present in all patients, so the immune response of the patients might differ from that of healthy individuals. Patch test score correlated positively with the number of PT1 expanded TCRs, reaching significance at thresholds 8, 16 and 32 but not at 4. The number of TCRs above 1 in 1000 frequency did not change with DPC sensitization; there was no evidence of global repertoire structure alterations.

To prepare the library, RACE was applied. Sequenced on a NextSeq 500. During library preparation, unique molecular identifiers were attached to individual cDNA molecules so that TCRs could be counted in a quantitative, reproducible way. Both TCR alpha and TCR beta chains were sequenced from each blood RNA sample. The original methods were these. Samples had a median of roughly 100,000 TCRs, with a range from about 20,000 to 690,600. The Decombinator software suite was used to annotate V, J and CDR3 in the TCR reads. Every sample was subsampled to the same number of TCRs (28,000) for the PS versus PT1 abundance plots. TCRs were defined as expanded if absent before sensitization and observed at least eight times at the 2-week time point. The public reads were reprocessed in TCRdb via fastp at Q25 and MiXCR, keeping in-frame beta chains. All rows with the same CDR3 protein become a single entry with the most common DNA and genes. These V and J calls derive from TCRdb rather than the authors' analysis. For this sample the table gives a few hundred thousand distinct CDR3 sequences, of which around 5.5% were detected only once. The ten largest clones represent about 8.7% of the sample.

The germline V gene supplies CDR1 SQVTM and CDR2 ANQGSEA. The CDR3 runs 14 amino acids, cysteine and phenylalanine included. The sequence is cut down to CDR3 DNA, 42 bases in frame from base 1. The junction shows trimming of 3 bases on V and 6 bases on J, and the gene matches do not reach 8 bases of it. As concerns this clonotype: What antigen it recognizes has not been identified. Base qualities are missing; no much larger clone stands one base away.

The intended sense of this specimen's time point label: pre-sensitization, week 0. What the treatment or condition label conveys for this sample: therapeutic diphenylcyclopropenone sensitization with weekly scalp DPC. Blood at each patch-test visit was drawn before the patch test was applied. Eligible patients were aged 18 to 70, diagnosed with alopecia, deemed suitable for DPC therapy, and excluded if pregnant. Total RNA was extracted from unfractionated whole blood that had been collected in Tempus Blood RNA tubes. Rearrangement joined TRBV29-1 to TRBJ2-3; the central 8 bases match TRBD1. The origin of this receptor is a young woman with alopecia areata. Some clones in this sample may be carry-over from other donors' samples. The sequences come from whole blood, collected in connection with sensitization to the hapten diphenylcyclopropenone (DPC). The CDR3 reads as follows: CSVESATGDDTQYF. The DNA sequence is as follows: TGCAGCGTTGAGTCAGCGACAGGGGACGATACGCAGTATTTT.